A single sample gave rise to the 18 T cell receptor beta chains below, sequenced in a study of vaccination and CD4 T cells after COVID-19. Sequenced with the Oncomine TCR Beta short-read assay was DNA taken from cultured CD4+ T cells. Each CDR3 protein gets one entry after TCRdb re-called the PCR reads with MiXCR. The repertoire includes about 20,000 distinct CDR3 sequences, just under 55% of them detected once, and about 10% sits in the top ten. These TCRs' antigens remain unknown. Treatment noted: roughly 10-day PBMC culture with coronavirus spike peptide pools or control peptides (ViraFEST assay). Sequencing used CD4+ T cells from blood, cultured in vitro. The source is a human donor who had recovered from COVID-19.

This chain links TRBV30 with TRBJ1-1, with D possibly TRBD1 on 6 matching bases. Germline V CDR1 and CDR2: GTSNPN, SVGIG (reference sequence). Between the trimmed V and J ends, which lost 0 bases and 12 bases, there was a span of 11 bases. CDR3 length: 11 amino acids. CDR3 DNA: TGTGCCTGGAGTGTAGGGGGGGAGACTTTCTTT. Translating it yields CAWSVGGETFF.

The chain uses TRBV7-8 and TRBJ1-2, with D tentatively TRBD1 (6 bases). This CDR3 comprises 13 residues. V lost 1 base, J lost 13 bases, and 16 bases lay in between. Germline loops: CDR1 SGHVS, CDR2 FQNEAQ. CDR3 DNA: TGTGCCAGCAGCTTAGAGGGGGGCCGCTCCCCCACCTTC. It yields the protein CASSLEGGRSPTF. The full variable domain, in which reference TRBV7-8 and TRBJ1-2 provide the parts outside the CDR3, is GAGVSQSPRYKVAKRGQDVALRCDPISGHVSLFWYQQALGQGPEFLTYFQNEAQLDKSGLPSDRFFAERPEGSVSTLKIQRTQQEDSAVYLCASSLEGGRSPTFGSGTRLTVV.

The DNA of the CDR3 is TGTGCCAGCAGTTATGTAGGGGCCTACAATGAGCAGTTCTTC. Protein: CASSYVGAYNEQFF. The rearrangement links TRBV6-5 to TRBJ2-1; D is possibly TRBD1 (5 bases). Germline CDR1 reads MNHEY; CDR2 reads SVGAGI. V lost 3 bases and J lost 2, with 8 bases in between. The CDR3 length is 14 residues.

This clonotype was picked up a small number of times. The chain has TRBV7-9 and TRBJ1-5, with 10 bases lining up with TRBD1. The V and J ends lost 3 bases and 5 bases, in that order; junction bases with no gene match: 4. The CDR3 consists of 15 residues. Germline lookup yields CDR1 SEHNR and CDR2 FQNEAQ (reference sequence). CDR3 loop: CASSFGTGADQPQHF. CDR3 coding DNA: TGTGCCAGCAGCTTCGGGACAGGGGCCGATCAGCCCCAGCATTTT.

This clonotype came up a few times. This sequence joins TRBV19 and TRBJ1-1; tentative D call: TRBD1 (5 bases). There are 14 residues in the CDR3. V lost 7 bases to trimming and J lost 1 base, with 13 bases between them. Germline V gene data show CDR1 as LNHDA and CDR2 as SQIVND (reference sequence). Here the CDR3 reads CASIKAGSNTEAFF. The CDR3 nucleotides read TGTGCCAGTATTAAAGCAGGGTCGAACACTGAAGCTTTCTTT.

The chain uses TRBV20-1 and TRBJ2-2, with D unclear. This CDR3 has 12 residues. CDR1 is DFQATT, CDR2 SNEGSKA, per germline (reference sequence). V gave up 5 bases and J gave up 7 bases, with 11 bases separating them. The CDR3: CSAPNVGGELFF. The DNA for the CDR3 is TGCAGTGCTCCGAACGTTGGCGGGGAGCTGTTTTTT.

This chain joins TRBV10-3 and TRBJ1-5; D call uncertain. There are 14 residues in the CDR3. V dropped 0 bases and J dropped 1 base, with 4 bases sitting between them. Germline-derived CDR1 and CDR2 are ENHRY and SYGVKD. Written as DNA, the CDR3 is TGTGCCATCAGTGAGTCGCTCAGCAATCAGCCCCAGCATTTT. It is translated as CAISESLSNQPQHF.

This clonotype has only a few counts. The chain links TRBV20-1 to TRBJ1-1; TRBD1 might be the D (5 bases). The length of the CDR3 is 13 residues. The germline V gene encodes CDR1 DFQATT and CDR2 SNEGSKA (reference sequence). With 5 bases removed from V and 10 bases from J, the gap between germline ends came to 20 bases. The CDR3 is CSAGTPPAVGAFF. CDR3 nucleotides: TGCAGTGCTGGGACTCCCCCAGCGGTCGGAGCTTTCTTT.

In its sample, this clonotype was seen a few times. The chain combines TRBV19 with TRBJ1-5, with TRBD1 matching over 7 bases. The CDR3 is 14 amino acids. The J segment lost 5 bases and the V segment lost 8 bases, leaving 9 bases of the junction unmatched. The germline gives CDR1 LNHDA, CDR2 SQIVND (reference sequence). The CDR3 DNA reads as TGTGCCAGTCGACAGGACAGGTTGTATCAGCCCCAGCATTTT. Its protein is CASRQDRLYQPQHF.

The chain is built from TRBV2 and TRBJ2-1, with TRBD2 matching 10 bases. The junction had 5 bases not matched to a gene; V was cut back by 9 bases and J by 0 bases. In germline, CDR1 is SNHLY, CDR2 FYNNEI. The CDR3 length is 15 residues. The CDR3 sequence: CASKSGRGSYNEQFF. DNA of the CDR3: TGTGCCAGTAAGAGCGGGAGGGGCTCCTACAATGAGCAGTTCTTC.

This clonotype was seen just once. The chain employs TRBV5-1 and TRBJ2-1; no definite D call. This CDR3 has 13 amino acids. The V gene's germline CDR1 is SGHRS and CDR2 YFSETQ. V was pared by 1 base and J by 3 bases, with 5 bases between. The CDR3 sequence: CASSLRGYNEQFF. CDR3 in DNA: TGCGCCAGCAGCTTGCGCGGCTACAATGAGCAGTTCTTC.

This chain uses TRBV12-3 or TRBV12-4 with TRBJ1-1; D is possibly TRBD1 (5 bases). Deletions cut 5 bases from V and 6 bases from J, with 13 bases between. This CDR3 contains 13 residues. CDR3 amino acids: CASSNRFISEAFF. CDR3 DNA sequence: TGTGCCAGCAGTAACAGGTTCATCTCTGAAGCTTTCTTT.

The chain combines TRBV10-3 with TRBJ1-5; D is uncertain. This CDR3 comprises 16 residues. Germline CDR1 ENHRY, CDR2 SYGVKD. Deletions cut 0 bases from V and 0 bases from J, with 9 bases between. CDR3: CAISESAVYSNQPQHF. CDR3 DNA sequence: TGTGCCATCAGTGAGTCGGCAGTCTATAGCAATCAGCCCCAGCATTTT.

The rearrangement uses TRBV12-3 or TRBV12-4 and TRBJ2-3; D gene uncertain. Trimming left V 3 bases short and J 3 bases short, with 10 bases between. This CDR3 comprises 14 residues. CDR3 residues: CASSFRAETDTQYF. The CDR3 DNA follows: TGTGCCAGCAGTTTTAGGGCCGAGACAGATACGCAGTATTTT.

The chain joins TRBV20-1 to TRBJ2-5, with 9 bases lining up with TRBD1. The germline V gene has CDR1 DFQATT and CDR2 SNEGSKA (reference sequence). There are 14 residues in the CDR3. Trimming took 5 bases from V and 3 from J; bases not matched to a gene: 7. DNA for the CDR3: TGCAGTGCTGGGGGACAGGGAGCGAAAGAGACCCAGTACTTC. It encodes CSAGGQGAKETQYF.

The genes are TRBV25-1 and TRBJ1-6; possible D gene TRBD1, 6 bases. Germline V CDR1 and CDR2: MGHDK, SYGVNS. V lost 8 bases and J 16 bases, leaving 21 bases between the germline ends. CDR3 length: 13 amino acids. Here the CDR3 reads CASGEGVSERLHF. The CDR3 coding sequence is TGTGCCAGCGGGGAGGGGGTTTCCGAAAGACTCCACTTT.

The chain couples TRBV6-1 to TRBJ1-1, with 12 nucleotides matching TRBD1. With 4 bases clipped from V and 6 bases from J, the junction kept 6 bases outside the gene matches. The length of the CDR3 is 15 residues. Germline CDR1 and CDR2: MNHNS and SASEGT. CDR3 nucleotide sequence: TGTGCCAGCAGTGTCCGGGACAGGGGGCTTGCTGAAGCTTTCTTT. Encoded protein: CASSVRDRGLAEAFF.

In DNA form, the CDR3 reads TGCAGTGCTAGAAGGACAGGGGGCTATGGCTACACCTTC. Protein sequence: CSARRTGGYGYTF. The V gene is TRBV20-1, the J gene TRBJ1-2, with 10 bases that match TRBD1. Germline V gene lookup returns CDR1 DFQATT and CDR2 SNEGSKA (reference sequence). CDR3 size: 13 residues. J lost 4 bases, V lost 2 bases, and 1 base had no gene match.